A selection of T cell receptor beta chains follows, all from one sample in a study of blood T cells in healthy people across ages. TCRdb re-called the 5' RACE reads through MiXCR, storing one row per CDR3 protein. The data contain about 1 million distinct CDR3 sequences, under 30% of them seen just once; the ten biggest clones take up 0.75%. The same data also contributed to another study, on T cells of mothers and their children.

The sample taken for sequencing was blood. All receptors come from a girl aged 2-10 years in good health. Both conserved end residues are part of each CDR3.

v_call | cdr3_aa
TRBV4-3 | CASSQDPSTGNYGYTF
TRBV29-1 | CSVEGIYEQYF
TRBV12-3/TRBV12-4 | CASSFHAANTGELFF
TRBV5-1 | CASSPGMSAKNEQFF
TRBV5-6 | CASSFRTGGAGELFF
TRBV3-1 | CASSQVVYEQFF
TRBV4-1 | CASSQGLVGMYNEQFF
TRBV7-9 | CASSLLELEAGPEQYF
TRBV20-1 | CSANKGDNEQFF
TRBV4-2 | CASSQDLVAYEQYF
TRBV4-1 | CASSLSRRTGTGNEKLFF
TRBV29-1 | CSVGWTNYGYTF
TRBV7-3 | CASSLSCQKSYEQYF
TRBV25-1 | CASELSFNSYNEQFF
TRBV29-1 | CSVSGLAGLSTDTQYF
TRBV11-2 | CASSIAQGSPYEQYF
TRBV7-9 | CASSLVLTGVPWNEQFF
TRBV7-9 | CASSLGQTHNEQFF
TRBV6-5 | CASSPHGTEAFF
TRBV7-9 | CASTDRDNEQFF
TRBV3-1 | CASSQAARSYEQYF
TRBV6-5 | CASSYGPLQGPPLHF
TRBV4-2 | CASSPNLAGRPNEQFF
TRBV10-2 | CANSWGLYQETQYF
TRBV9 | CASSRGGRIEQFF
TRBV7-2 | CASSLVGGLDEQYF
TRBV19 | CASSIDQGVDQPQHF
TRBV13 | CASSWENTDTQYF
TRBV9 | CASSHTGDTYEQYF
TRBV6-2/TRBV6-3 | CASSPIGEQYF
TRBV14 | CASSQRPPGGLFF
TRBV4-1 | CASSQGPQGASNEQFF
TRBV12-3/TRBV12-4 | CASSSPRRNQPQHF
TRBV15 | CATSRTGTSLNIQYF
TRBV6-6 | CASRSPSGTQYF
TRBV3-1 | CASSQDIGQETQYF
TRBV12-5 | CASGLVPERETQYF
TRBV20-1 | CSAWDQRTSTDTQYF
TRBV5-1 | CASSPEGQRVTEAFF
TRBV11-2 | CASSFTGAYSYNEQFF